Below are 12 T cell receptor beta chains sequenced from a single sample in a study of T-cell reconstitution after alpha-beta-depleted transplantation in children. A library of TCRbeta sequences, prepared with unique molecular identifiers, was generated. Using its own MiXCR run on the PCR reads, TCRdb lists one record per CDR3 protein. The sample holds approximately 50,000 distinct CDR3 sequences, around 5.9% seen once. The sequences come from PBMCs, mostly from graft donor cells, collected 60 days after TCRalphabeta/CD19-depleted stem cell transplant. The receptor source for this set is a female patient aged 2 to 10 who had a stem cell transplant for aplastic anemia, so the T cells may come from the graft donor.

Ten or more counts support this clonotype. The rearrangement joins TRBV20-1 to TRBJ1-5, with TRBD1 matching 7 bases. The ends lost 6 bases at V and 6 bases at J; junction bases unmatched: 8. The CDR3 extends over 13 amino acids. Germline V gives CDR1 DFQATT, CDR2 SNEGSKA (reference sequence). This CDR3 reads CSAVDRVRQPQHF. The CDR3, as DNA: TGCAGTGCCGTCGACAGGGTGCGTCAGCCCCAGCATTTT.

At least ten counts were recorded for this clonotype. The chain joins TRBV28 to TRBJ2-7; D might be TRBD1 (6 bases). Germline CDR1 reads MDHEN; CDR2 reads SYDVKM. This CDR3 region has 12 residues. The V and J ends lost 6 bases and 6 bases respectively, with 12 bases between them. The CDR3 DNA reads as TGTGCCAGCAGCCCGGACAGCGGCGAGCAGTACTTC. Amino acid sequence: CASSPDSGEQYF.

This clonotype was counted a few times. J is TRBJ2-3 and V is TRBV20-1; 7 bases align to TRBD2. Germline values: CDR1 DFQATT, CDR2 SNEGSKA (reference sequence). The CDR3 extends over 13 amino acids. With V trimmed by 5 bases and J by 2 bases, 4 bases remained unmatched. The CDR3 DNA is TGCAGTGCTGCCGGGGGGATCACAGATACGCAGTATTTT. The encoded protein is CSAAGGITDTQYF.

This clonotype was detected many times. V gene TRBV7-8 combines with J gene TRBJ1-5; the D gene is possibly TRBD1 (6 bases). The CDR3 contains 18 residues. V gave up 1 base and J gave up 0 bases, with 16 bases separating them. The germline CDR1 and CDR2 sequences are SGHVS and FQNEAQ. In DNA, the CDR3 is TGTGCCAGCAGCTTAGTCCACAGAACAGGGCATAGCAATCAGCCCCAGCATTTT. Encoded protein: CASSLVHRTGHSNQPQHF. Full variable domain (rest looked up from reference TRBV7-8 and TRBJ1-5): GAGVSQSPRYKVAKRGQDVALRCDPISGHVSLFWYQQALGQGPEFLTYFQNEAQLDKSGLPSDRFFAERPEGSVSTLKIQRTQQEDSAVYLCASSLVHRTGHSNQPQHFGDGTRLSIL.

This clonotype has more than one count but fewer than ten. This chain uses TRBV2 with TRBJ1-6; the D is unclear. This CDR3 spans 13 amino acids. Trimming left V 2 bases short and J 3 bases short, with 2 bases between. CDR1 is SNHLY and CDR2 is FYNNEI in the germline V gene. The CDR3 is CASSEHYNSPLHF. CDR3 nucleotide sequence: TGTGCCAGCAGTGAACACTATAATTCACCCCTCCACTTT. Supplemented by reference TRBV2 and TRBJ1-6, the full variable domain reads EPEVTQTPSHQVTQMGQEVILRCVPISNHLYFYWYRQILGQKVEFLVSFYNNEISEKSEIFDDQFSVERPDGSNFTLKIRSTKLEDSAMYFCASSEHYNSPLHFGNGTRLTVT.

This clonotype occurred a few times. V gene TRBV7-9 combines with J gene TRBJ1-1; D ambiguous. This CDR3 contains 12 residues. Deletions cut 2 bases from V and 6 bases from J, with 7 bases between. Germline V CDR1 and CDR2: SEHNR, FQNEAQ (reference sequence). The chain's CDR3 is CASSLLGAEAFF. CDR3 in DNA: TGTGCCAGCAGCTTATTAGGAGCTGAAGCTTTCTTT.

This clonotype was seen only a few times. V usage is TRBV5-4 and J usage is TRBJ2-1; either TRBD1 or TRBD2 may supply D (6 bases each). The CDR3 is 16 amino acids. Germline assignment: CDR1 SGHNT and CDR2 YYREEE (reference sequence). Trimming removed 4 bases at V and 0 bases at J, with 14 bases between. CDR3 sequence reads: CASSNGGGSSYNEQFF. For the CDR3, the DNA is TGTGCCAGCAGCAATGGAGGGGGTAGCTCCTACAATGAGCAGTTCTTC.

V is TRBV9 and J is TRBJ2-5, with 9 bases identical to TRBD2. Germline CDR1 reads SGDLS; CDR2 reads YYNGEE. Germline trimming cut 0 bases from V and 3 bases from J; bases unmatched to any gene: 15. The CDR3 is 19 residues long. CDR3: CASSVALSGAIAGEETQYF. CDR3 coding DNA: TGTGCCAGCAGCGTAGCTTTGTCGGGGGCCATAGCGGGGGAAGAGACCCAGTACTTC.

This chain links TRBV6-1 with TRBJ1-4, with no clear D. Between the trimmed V and J ends, which lost 2 bases and 4 bases, there was a span of 11 bases. The CDR3 length is 15 residues. Germline lookup yields CDR1 MNHNS and CDR2 SASEGT. In DNA, the CDR3 is TGTGCCAGCAGTGAATCTGCAGAGTATAATGAAAAACTGTTTTTT. Protein: CASSESAEYNEKLFF.

This clonotype was counted only a few times. The chain uses TRBV2 and TRBJ2-5; D not resolved. V was cut by 6 bases and J by 5 bases, with 7 bases left in between. The CDR3 contains 11 residues. Germline CDR1 and CDR2: SNHLY and FYNNEI. The CDR3 DNA follows: TGTGCCAGCAGACTGGGTGAGACCCAGTACTTC. Amino acids: CASRLGETQYF.

This clonotype has more than one count but fewer than ten. The chain combines TRBV20-1 with TRBJ1-5; tentatively, D is TRBD1 (5 bases). CDR1 is DFQATT and CDR2 is SNEGSKA in the germline V gene (reference sequence). The germline V and J ends were trimmed by 1 base and 1 base, with 8 bases remaining between them. The CDR3 runs 14 residues. This CDR3 reads CSARGGVSNQPQHF. The CDR3, as DNA: TGCAGTGCTAGAGGGGGGGTCAGCAATCAGCCCCAGCATTTT.

This clonotype has ten or more counts. J is TRBJ2-7 and V is TRBV29-1; 8 bases match TRBD1. Losses at the gene ends were 0 bases for V and 4 bases for J; bases not matched to a gene: 5. The CDR3 is 14 residues long. Germline CDR1 SQVTM, CDR2 ANQGSEA. The DNA for the CDR3 is TGCAGCGTTGAAGATGGGCAGGGGGCTTACGAGCAGTACTTC. Encoded protein: CSVEDGQGAYEQYF.